These T cell receptor beta chains were read from a single sample in a study of blood T cell repertoires in COVID-19. The assay was immunoSEQ multiplex PCR, and TCRdb's table has in-frame clones only and misses some. This sample yields more than 95,000 clones, of which around 90% are seen a single time; approximately 5.1% belongs to the top ten. The sample comprised peripheral blood. These receptors were obtained from a human donor in a cohort sampled during active COVID-19. Each CDR3 is given with its conserved first and last residue.

TRBV11-3 | CASSASLADTQYF
TRBV18 | CASSPDSDRGGNEKLFF
TRBV18 | CASSPLGQGASLRETQYF
TRBV7-9 | CASSLAVRGQGAQPQHF
TRBV11-3 | CASSPLGGGATQYF
TRBV7-2 | CASSSSGGAPEQFF
TRBV10-2 | CASTSSNTGELFF
TRBV2 | CASSDDRGWVYTEAFF
TRBV4-3 | CASSQVAASGNTIYF
TRBV5-5 | CASSLEGQGHGYTF
TRBV29-1 | CSMSPSGGVETQYF
TRBV7-2 | CASRYDLTRYEQYF
TRBV7-9 | CASSFFGAGRSQPQHF
TRBV7-2 | CASTSSPQETQYF
TRBV19 | CASSIPLRDRGNTQYF
TRBV6-1 | CASSVPLALLAGGPQTQYF
TRBV11-1 | CASSRQPSYEQYF
TRBV6-6 | CASSYSWSAEKLFF
TRBV7-2 | CASSLVADRGETQYF
TRBV20-1 | CSASRGLYEQFF
TRBV19 | CASSPGTGVSEQFF
TRBV2 | CASRATGLANEKLFF
TRBV5-5 | CASSLIAGQETQYF
TRBV28 | CASMPGGFLVPKNTGELFF
TRBV12-5 | CASAQGVPEAFF
TRBV7-9 | CASSSMRELKNIQYF
TRBV7-4 | CASSWTGAIIYGYTF
TRBV19 | CASSSLSGQAYEQYF
TRBV4-3 | CASSPAGVTGELFF
TRBV15 | CATSRDYRSGANVLTF
TRBV7-9 | CASSFSGSTTDTQYF
TRBV27 | CASSLSNYNSPLHF
TRBV27 | CASSLGGTQPQHF
TRBV18 | CASSPQQGDHQPQHF
TRBV7-2 | CASSLALTGYYEQYF
TRBV18 | CASQSRDSPWNSPLHF
TRBV5-1 | CASSSMTSGGTDTQYF
TRBV19 | CASSRRGYDIQYF
TRBV2 | CASRQGQGSLTQHF
TRBV4-3 | CASSQGARASTDTQYF
TRBV6-9 | CASSQQGNRNTEAFF
TRBV3-1/TRBV3-2 | CASRYSTGELFF
TRBV10-3 | CAISESDREQFF
TRBV5-1 | CASSLGAPSAQYNEQFF
TRBV18 | CASSPPRGSGSENIQYF
TRBV27 | CASNGSGKTQYF
TRBV13 | CASSSTGVAKNIQYF
TRBV11-3 | CASRPGHSTDTQYF
TRBV9 | CASSVALSGGRGTDTQYF
TRBV20-1 | CSASVGGLDTEAFF
TRBV7-6 | CASSLSHRAPGNTIYF
TRBV28 | CASSLAGWAGGTVETQYF
TRBV28 | CASGDRPLYNSPLHF
TRBV2 | CASSLSFLAPSNIQYF
TRBV5-6 | CASSVSGEQYF
TRBV29-1 | CSVSQYLAGAGNEQFF
TRBV5-6 | CASSPLGGSGSINEQYF